One sample yielded the 17 T cell receptor beta chains listed below, sequenced in a study of molecular identifiers for immune sequencing clone quantification. MiXCR was run by TCRdb on the PCR reads, yielding one entry per CDR3 protein. The sample has about 640,000 distinct CDR3 sequences, 15% to 20% seen once; the top ten hold 0.85%. Sequencing was performed on naive CD8+ T cells from blood, with Jurkat cell RNA spiked in. Subset given: FACS-sorted CD8+CD4-CCR7+CD45RA+ naive T cells. The receptors originated from a human donor in good health. Some libraries in this study had Jurkat cell RNA spiked in.

In its sample, this clonotype was seen many times. The chain uses TRBV6-5 and TRBJ1-4; maybe TRBD1 (5 bases). Per the germline V gene, CDR1 is MNHEY and CDR2 is SVGAGI. V lost 5 bases, J lost 0 bases, and 10 bases lay in between. The CDR3 contains 15 residues. The CDR3 DNA reads as TGTGCCAGCAGTCCAGACAGCGCAACTAATGAAAAACTGTTTTTT. Translated, it gives CASSPDSATNEKLFF.

A few counts support this clonotype. The chain recombines TRBV7-9 with TRBJ2-5; TRBD1 aligns across 10 bases. The CDR3 sequence is 17 residues long. CDR1 and CDR2 (germline): SEHNR, FQNEAQ (reference sequence). With 0 bases clipped from V and 4 bases from J, the junction kept 8 bases outside the gene matches. The CDR3 protein is CASSLARDRGGGETQYF. The CDR3, as DNA: TGTGCCAGCAGCTTAGCCCGGGACAGGGGAGGAGGAGAGACCCAGTACTTC.

The chain couples TRBV6-5 to TRBJ2-7; 9 nucleotides align to TRBD2. Germline V lookup: CDR1 MNHEY, CDR2 SVGAGI. V was clipped by 8 bases and J by 5 bases; unmatched bases: 10. The length of the CDR3 is 14 residues. The DNA for the CDR3 is TGTGCCAGCCATATGGCGGGAGGGCCACACGAGCAGTACTTC. Its translation: CASHMAGGPHEQYF.

This clonotype came up many times. J is TRBJ2-3 and V is TRBV19; D is unresolved. CDR1 LNHDA and CDR2 SQIVND come from the germline V gene (reference sequence). V lost 5 bases to trimming and J lost 4 bases, with 7 bases between them. The CDR3 is 12 residues long. The CDR3 sequence is CASSEYPDTQYF. The CDR3 nucleotides read TGTGCCAGTAGTGAGTACCCAGATACGCAGTATTTT.

This clonotype was counted ten times or more. This rearrangement joins TRBV16 to TRBJ1-4; D possibly corresponds to TRBD1 (5 bases). Deletions cut 4 bases from V and 8 bases from J, with 17 bases between. The germline V gene has CDR1 KGHSY and CDR2 FQNENV. CDR3 length: 15 amino acids. The DNA for the CDR3 is TGTGCCAGCAGCCCCCGAAGAGGGAGGGGAGAAAAACTGTTTTTT. This encodes CASSPRRGRGEKLFF.

As concerns this clonotype: This CDR3 is missing its conserved last phenylalanine or tryptophan, likely due to a read error. The CDR3 here is CASSLQGADTGELFL. CDR3 coding DNA: TGTGCCAGCAGTCTTCAGGGGGCGGACACCGGGGAGCTGTTTCTT. The chain recombines TRBV27 with TRBJ2-2; 8 bases are shared with TRBD1. Germline V CDR1 and CDR2: MNHEY, SMNVEV (reference sequence). This CDR3 contains 15 residues. The trim removed 5 bases at V and 3 bases at J, leaving 5 bases unmatched.

This clonotype came up many times. The junction and the germline gene differ at one end; a read error may be behind it. V gene TRBV7-9 combines with J gene TRBJ2-2; no clear D. Germline V gene lookup returns CDR1 SEHNR and CDR2 FQNEAQ (reference sequence). CDR3 length: 12 amino acids. This CDR3 is CASILIFGELFF. DNA of the CDR3: TGTGCCAGCATCTTAATCTTCGGGGAGCTGTTTTTT.

This clonotype was found many times. The V call is TRBV27, the J call TRBJ2-2; perhaps TRBD1 as D (6 bases). This CDR3 is 14 amino acids long. V was trimmed by 0 bases and J by 6 bases, leaving 8 bases between them. Germline loops: CDR1 MNHEY, CDR2 SMNVEV (reference sequence). In DNA, the CDR3 is TGTGCCAGCAGTTTATCGCGACAGGCCGGGGAGCTGTTTTTT. Translation: CASSLSRQAGELFF.

This clonotype came up many times. The chain has TRBV6-7 and TRBJ2-3; D may be TRBD2 (6 bases). TRBV6-7 is an ORF, with its function uncertain. The CDR3 has 16 amino acids. V shed 2 bases and J shed 5 bases, with 17 bases lying between them. The CDR3 DNA reads as TGTGCCAGCAGTTACGCGACTAGGGCCCTCATAGATACGCAGTATTTT. Its translation is CASSYATRALIDTQYF.

In its sample, this clonotype was seen many times. The rearrangement joins TRBV29-1 to TRBJ2-5, with D uncertain. CDR3 size: 13 residues. CDR1 and CDR2 (germline): SQVTM, ANQGSEA. The ends were cut back, 2 bases at V and 5 bases at J, with 12 bases in the middle. The CDR3 nucleotides read TGCAGCGTTGAAAGGTCAGCACGGGAGACCCAGTACTTC. Encoded protein: CSVERSARETQYF.

This clonotype was detected only a few times. This chain uses TRBV6-5 with TRBJ1-4; perhaps TRBD1 as D (5 bases). Germline values: CDR1 MNHEY, CDR2 SVGAGI. The CDR3 contains 15 residues. V gave up 5 bases and J gave up 6 bases, with 16 bases separating them. The CDR3 DNA follows: TGTGCCAGCAGTCATACAGGAGCCCTACATGAAAAACTGTTTTTT. Translation gives CASSHTGALHEKLFF.

The rearrangement uses TRBV19 and TRBJ2-3, with 11 bases matching TRBD1. With 2 bases clipped from V and 1 base from J, the junction kept 2 bases outside the gene matches. CDR1 and CDR2 (germline): LNHDA, SQIVND (reference sequence). The CDR3 spans 16 residues. This CDR3 reads CASSIKGQGGTDTQYF. The CDR3 region has the DNA TGTGCCAGTAGTATAAAGGGACAGGGGGGCACAGATACGCAGTATTTT.

Regarding this clonotype: A much larger clonotype is one base distant, so this may be a read error. The V call is TRBV20-1, the J call TRBJ1-1; no reliable D call. Germline CDR1 is DFQATT and CDR2 is SNEGSKA (reference sequence). The CDR3 has 12 residues. CDR3 sequence: CSVTTENAEAFF. For the CDR3, the DNA is TGCAGCGTGACTACAGAGAACGCTGAAGCTTTCTTT.

The sample holds a few counts of this clonotype. The rearrangement uses TRBV27 and TRBJ2-7, with 8 bases matching TRBD1. This CDR3 contains 14 residues. Germline V lookup: CDR1 MNHEY, CDR2 SMNVEV (reference sequence). V shed 6 bases and J 1 base; nucleotides not matched to a gene: 5. CDR3 sequence (DNA): TGTGCCAGCAGCTCACAGGGGGTTTCCTACGAGCAGTACTTC. Protein: CASSSQGVSYEQYF.

This clonotype was seen ten or more times. This chain uses TRBV19 with TRBJ1-1; possibly TRBD1 for D (6 bases). V was cut by 6 bases and J by 3 bases, with 20 bases left in between. Germline V lookup: CDR1 LNHDA, CDR2 SQIVND (reference sequence). This CDR3 is 16 amino acids long. CDR3 region: CASRFASQGFDTEAFF. The CDR3 bases are TGTGCCAGTAGATTTGCATCCCAGGGGTTTGACACTGAAGCTTTCTTT.

This clonotype appeared a few times. The V and J genes are TRBV4-3 and TRBJ1-2, with a possible D match to TRBD1 (6 bases). Germline CDR1 LGHNA, CDR2 YSLEER. V lost 0 bases to trimming and J lost 2 bases, with 10 bases between them. This CDR3 comprises 15 residues. The CDR3 coding sequence is TGCGCCAGCAGCCAAGACCGGACAGTAAACTATGGCTACACCTTC. Its protein product is CASSQDRTVNYGYTF.

Ten or more counts support this clonotype. The chain joins TRBV6-2 or TRBV6-3 to TRBJ2-5, with 12 positions matching TRBD2. V lost 2 bases to trimming and J lost 0 bases; unmatched junction nucleotides: 1. This CDR3 comprises 16 residues. Germline V gene lookup returns CDR1 MNHEY and CDR2 SVGEGT. The CDR3: CASSYRLAGDQETQYF. In DNA, the CDR3 is TGTGCCAGCAGTTACAGACTAGCGGGGGACCAAGAGACCCAGTACTTC.